This is a list of T cell receptor beta chains from one sample in a study of cytomegalovirus exposure and HLA in healthy donors. Clones were sequenced by immunoSEQ multiplex PCR, and TCRdb holds only the in-frame ones, with some missing. The sample shows 210,000 or so clones, around 89% of them seen only once. Sequenced sample: PBMCs. The receptors were sampled from a woman aged 18-35 years in good health and CMV-seronegative. Each CDR3 is given with its conserved first and last residue. D genes are given only for firm matches. Only some rows state a clone size, as once, few, many or a class for expanded clones.

TRBJ2-7	-	TRBV6-5	-	CASTPLGGPAREQYF	TGTGCCAGCACCCCCCTGGGGGGGCCGGCCCGGGAGCAGTACTTC
TRBJ1-2	-	TRBV14	-	CASSPPLGYGYTF	TGTGCCAGCAGCCCCCCACTTGGTTATGGCTACACCTTC
TRBJ1-1	-	TRBV5-6	TRBD1	CASSLNRGHMNTEAFF	TGTGCCAGCAGCTTAAACAGGGGCCACATGAACACTGAAGCTTTCTTT
TRBJ2-3	-	TRBV7-9	TRBD2	CSSSRTSGTDTQYF	TGTTCCAGCAGCCGGACTAGCGGCACAGATACGCAGTATTTT
TRBJ1-1	-	TRBV6-5	-	CASSEFRGGTEAFF	TGTGCCAGCAGTGAATTTAGGGGGGGCACTGAAGCTTTCTTT
TRBJ2-3	-	TRBV18	TRBD2	CASSPRLAGGSTDTQYF	TGTGCCAGCTCACCGAGACTAGCGGGGGGAAGCACAGATACGCAGTATTTT
TRBJ2-3	-	TRBV9	-	CASSFHRGGSTDTQYF	TGTGCCAGCAGCTTCCACAGGGGGGGTAGCACAGATACGCAGTATTTT
TRBJ1-1	-	TRBV11-2	-	CASSLAPGLNTEAFF	TGTGCCAGCAGCTTAGCCCCAGGGCTGAACACTGAAGCTTTCTTT
TRBJ2-1	-	TRBV30	TRBD2	CAWSVFPGLAGGLSYNEQFF	TGTGCCTGGAGTGTATTCCCAGGACTAGCGGGGGGACTATCCTACAATGAGCAGTTCTTC
TRBJ2-7	few	TRBV7-9	TRBD2	CASSLGLAGVRDYEQYF	TGTGCCAGCAGCTTAGGGCTAGCGGGGGTCCGCGATTACGAGCAGTACTTC
TRBJ2-1	-	TRBV29-1	-	CSVVRRGKPNEQFF	TGCAGCGTTGTTAGGCGGGGCAAACCGAATGAGCAGTTCTTC
TRBJ2-5	-	TRBV28	TRBD1	CASSPAGGGRETQYF	TGTGCCAGCAGTCCCGCAGGGGGCGGACGAGAGACCCAGTACTTC
TRBJ2-1	-	TRBV25-1	-	CASRRSGAYNEQFF	TGTGCCAGCAGGCGTAGCGGAGCCTACAATGAGCAGTTCTTC
TRBJ2-7	-	TRBV4-1	TRBD1	CASSQGDSYEQYF	TGCGCCAGCAGCCAAGGGGACAGCTACGAGCAGTACTTC
TRBJ2-6	-	TRBV18	-	CASSPVAVGAGANVLTF	TGTGCCAGCTCACCAGTCGCTGTGGGCGCTGGGGCCAACGTCCTGACTTTC
TRBJ2-3	once	TRBV28	TRBD2	CASTSNSLAGGIGSDTQYF	TGTGCCAGCACTTCCAACTCACTAGCGGGAGGAATAGGGTCAGATACGCAGTATTTT
TRBJ1-2	-	TRBV4-3	-	CASSQDEAAYGYTF	TGCGCCAGCAGCCAAGATGAGGCTGCCTATGGCTACACCTTC
TRBJ1-1	-	TRBV30	TRBD1	CAWSVRTGRWNTEAFF	TGTGCCTGGAGTGTAAGGACAGGGAGGTGGAACACTGAAGCTTTCTTT
TRBJ1-4	-	TRBV5-8	-	CASSPGRGWREKLFF	TGTGCCAGCAGCCCGGGTAGGGGTTGGCGTGAAAAACTGTTTTTT
TRBJ1-3	-	TRBV5-1	-	CASSLQGENTIYF	TGCGCCAGCAGCTTGCAAGGAGAAAACACCATATATTTT
TRBJ1-2	-	TRBV19	TRBD1	CASKLGQDLYYGYTF	TGTGCCAGTAAGTTGGGACAGGATCTCTACTATGGCTACACCTTC
TRBJ2-1	-	TRBV6-1	TRBD1	CASNRQGYNEQFF	TGTGCCAGCAATCGACAGGGGTACAATGAGCAGTTCTTC
TRBJ1-1	-	TRBV4-3	-	CASSQEGQGNTEAFF	TGCGCCAGCAGCCAAGAAGGACAAGGGAACACTGAAGCTTTCTTT
TRBJ1-2	few	TRBV21-1	-	CASSNGTNYGYTF	TGTGCCAGCAGCAACGGGACAAACTATGGCTACACCTTC
TRBJ2-5	-	TRBV7-9	TRBD2	CASSPWTSAETQYF	TGTGCCAGCAGCCCCTGGACTAGTGCGGAGACCCAGTACTTC
TRBJ1-2	-	TRBV5-1	-	CASSLGGEKETF	TGCGCCAGCAGCCTGGGGGGGGAAAAGGAAACCTTC
TRBJ1-6	-	TRBV6-5	-	CASSWESSYNSPLHF	TGTGCCAGCAGTTGGGAGAGCTCCTATAATTCACCCCTCCACTTT
TRBJ2-7	-	TRBV18	-	CASSAQGGTSGEQYF	TGTGCCAGCTCAGCACAGGGGGGGACCTCAGGCGAGCAGTACTTC
TRBJ2-1	-	TRBV4-2	-	CASSQDDLVSSSYNEQFF	TGTGCCAGCAGCCAAGATGATCTGGTCTCTAGCTCCTACAATGAGCAGTTCTTC
TRBJ2-1	-	TRBV7-9	-	CASSLARQGYNEQFF	TGTGCCAGCAGCTTAGCTCGTCAGGGTTACAATGAGCAGTTCTTC